This T cell receptor beta chain was sequenced for a study of T cell repertoires in cytomegalovirus infection. Germline assignment: CDR1 MNHEY and CDR2 SVGAGI. V gave up 6 bases and J gave up 7 bases; unmatched junction bases: 5. The CDR3 extends over 13 amino acids. The table lists this clonotype with a few counts. Its target is unknown. A single record per CDR3 protein comes from TCRdb applying MiXCR to the reads. The sample lists 650,000 to 900,000 distinct CDR3 sequences; about 31% were seen once. Study-wide results and limits: Dominating the ex vivo response were TCR beta clonotypes that were CMV-specific and HLA-C-restricted.

The sequences come from cultured CD8+ T cells from PBMCs, collected from culture after CMV antigen stimulation. The clonotype originates from a human donor in good health (CMV status not recorded). Some clones in this sample may be carry-over from other donors' samples. V is TRBV6-5 and J is TRBJ2-3; 9 bases fit TRBD1. The CDR3 loop is CASRPGQGHTQYF. The CDR3 coding sequence is TGTGCCAGCAGACCGGGACAGGGCCATACGCAGTATTTT.